The 23 T cell receptor beta chains listed next were all sequenced from one sample in a study of T cells in Graves' hyperthyroidism and ophthalmopathy. TCR beta CDR3 sequences were amplified from RNA transcripts. A set of HTBI primers served as the primers for a first-round RT-PCR of the TCR CDR3. TCRdb independently ran MiXCR on the multiplex PCR reads; one entry per CDR3 protein. The data hold hundreds of thousands of distinct CDR3 sequences, with roughly 20% observed a single time. The sequenced sample consisted of blood. These receptors came from a young man with Graves' ophthalmopathy.

This clonotype has more than one count but fewer than ten. The rearrangement links TRBV20-1 to TRBJ2-7; possibly TRBD1 for D (6 bases). The V end lost 3 bases, the J end lost 3 bases, and 15 bases lay between the germline ends. Per the germline V gene, CDR1 is DFQATT and CDR2 is SNEGSKA (reference sequence). The CDR3 runs 14 residues. CDR3 sequence: CSASPGTNLYEQYF. CDR3 nucleotide sequence: TGCAGTGCTAGCCCCGGGACAAACCTCTACGAGCAGTACTTC.

This clonotype was detected only a few times. This chain joins TRBV28 and TRBJ2-7; D is undetermined. The germline gives CDR1 MDHEN, CDR2 SYDVKM. The CDR3 covers 13 residues. Trimming removed 6 bases from V and 2 bases from J, with 11 bases in between. The CDR3 region has the DNA TGTGCCAGCAGATTGGACGGACCCTACGAGCAGTACTTC. It specifies CASRLDGPYEQYF. Drawing the rest from reference TRBV28 and TRBJ2-7, the complete variable domain is DVKVTQSSRYLVKRTGEKVFLECVQDMDHENMFWYRQDPGLGLRLIYFSYDVKMKEKGDIPEGYSVSREKKERFSLILESASTNQTSMYLCASRLDGPYEQYFGPGTRLTVT.

This clonotype was seen many times. The chain has TRBV5-1 and TRBJ2-1; D remains unclear. Germline CDR1 reads SGHRS; CDR2 reads YFSETQ. The V end was cut by 5 bases, the J end by 0 bases, with 6 bases between. This CDR3 has 13 amino acids. In DNA, the CDR3 is TGCGCCAGCAGTCCAGTCTCCTACAATGAGCAGTTCTTC. Translated, it gives CASSPVSYNEQFF.

This clonotype was detected a few times. DNA for the CDR3: TGCAGTGCTAGAGGCATGGGCTACGAGCAGTACTTC. Protein sequence: CSARGMGYEQYF. V and J are TRBV20-1 and TRBJ2-7; D gene uncertain. The CDR3 extends over 12 amino acids. The V and J ends lost 1 base and 3 bases respectively, with 7 bases between them. The germline gives CDR1 DFQATT, CDR2 SNEGSKA (reference sequence).

In this sample, this clonotype turned up a few times. The chain joins TRBV11-2 to TRBJ2-7; weak D call: TRBD1 (5 bases). V lost 5 bases and J 5 bases, leaving 22 bases between the germline ends. The length of the CDR3 is 16 residues. CDR1 and CDR2 from the germline V gene are SGHAT and FQNNGV. CDR3: CASSRIRGQGRHEQYF. The DNA for the CDR3 is TGTGCCAGCAGCCGTATTCGAGGCCAGGGAAGGCACGAGCAGTACTTC.

The chain combines TRBV20-1 with TRBJ1-5, with D tentatively TRBD1 (6 bases). Deletions cut 0 bases from V and 7 bases from J, with 22 bases between. Germline values: CDR1 DFQATT, CDR2 SNEGSKA (reference sequence). The length of the CDR3 is 17 residues. CDR3 loop: CSARDEARGVFDQPQHF. CDR3 nucleotides: TGCAGTGCTAGAGATGAGGCAAGGGGGGTTTTCGACCAGCCCCAGCATTTT.

This clonotype occurred many times. This chain uses TRBV7-2 with TRBJ2-7, with 7 bases matching TRBD1. This CDR3 is 12 amino acids long. The germline V gene has CDR1 SGHTA and CDR2 FQGNSA. Trimming removed 8 bases from V and 3 bases from J; junction bases left unmatched: 4. DNA for the CDR3: TGTGCCAGCCTGGGACAGAGCTACGAGCAGTACTTC. Encoded protein: CASLGQSYEQYF.

This rearrangement joins TRBV18 to TRBJ1-1; 9 bases map to TRBD1. The CDR3 spans 14 residues. V trimming: 2 bases; J trimming: 11 bases; junction bases outside the gene matches: 9. Germline CDR1 is KGHSH and CDR2 is LQKENI. The CDR3 coding sequence is TGTGCCAGCTCACCAGCGGGACAGGGCCAGACCGCTTTCTTT. This gives the protein CASSPAGQGQTAFF.

This clonotype came up many times. The V call is TRBV27, the J call TRBJ1-3, with D possibly matching TRBD1 (6 bases). This CDR3 is built from 14 residues. V was trimmed by 5 bases and J by 4 bases, leaving 12 bases between them. CDR1 and CDR2 (germline): MNHEY, SMNVEV (reference sequence). The CDR3 DNA follows: TGTGCCAGCAGTCGGAGCCAGGGGGGAAACACCATATATTTT. The encoded protein is CASSRSQGGNTIYF.

The J gene is TRBJ2-5, the V gene TRBV5-1; 7 bases fit TRBD2. CDR3 length equals 16 residues. Trimming took 4 bases from V and 5 from J; bases not matched to a gene: 14. CDR1 and CDR2 (germline): SGHRS, YFSETQ. CDR3 DNA: TGCGCCAGCAGCCCCCTTTCCCGCGGGAGCGGGGAGACCCAGTACTTC. Protein product: CASSPLSRGSGETQYF.

The chain employs TRBV20-1 and TRBJ1-6; D remains ambiguous. Germline V lookup: CDR1 DFQATT, CDR2 SNEGSKA (reference sequence). There are 13 residues in the CDR3. V gave up 3 bases and J gave up 4 bases, with 7 bases separating them. In DNA, the CDR3 is TGCAGTGCTAGCCCGGGGTATAATTCACCCCTCCACTTT. It yields the protein CSASPGYNSPLHF.

This clonotype was seen a few times. The genes are TRBV3-1 and TRBJ2-4; 9 bases line up with TRBD1. CDR3 size: 15 residues. Losses at the gene ends were 4 bases for V and 3 bases for J; bases not matched to a gene: 4. Germline CDR1 is LGHDT and CDR2 is YNNKEL (reference sequence). CDR3 amino acids: CASSPDRGDKNIQYF. The CDR3 DNA sequence: TGTGCCAGCAGCCCCGACAGGGGGGACAAAAACATTCAGTACTTC.

This clonotype was counted a few times. The rearrangement joins TRBV2 to TRBJ1-1, with unresolved D. V gave up 7 bases and J gave up 11 bases, with 14 bases separating them. The CDR3 covers 11 residues. The germline V gene has CDR1 SNHLY and CDR2 FYNNEI. The CDR3 DNA reads as TGTGCCAGCAATGGTCCCTCGGGCGCTTTCTTT. This encodes CASNGPSGAFF.

The rearrangement joins TRBV6-5 to TRBJ1-2; 10 nucleotides match TRBD1. CDR1 MNHEY and CDR2 SVGAGI come from the germline V gene. The junction had 4 bases not matched to a gene; V was cut back by 2 bases and J by 4 bases. This CDR3 contains 15 residues. DNA for the CDR3: TGTGCCAGCAGTTACGACGGGGACAGGGGCTATGGCTACACCTTC. Translating it yields CASSYDGDRGYGYTF.

The CDR3 spells CSTLIVPGQGYNEQFF. CDR3 bases: TGCAGTACCTTGATAGTACCGGGACAGGGCTACAATGAGCAGTTCTTC. This chain uses TRBV20-1 with TRBJ2-1; 9 bases are a match to TRBD1. Germline lookup yields CDR1 DFQATT and CDR2 SNEGSKA (reference sequence). The CDR3 runs 16 residues. The J segment lost 3 bases and the V segment lost 8 bases, leaving 14 bases of the junction unmatched.

The chain is built from TRBV24-1 and TRBJ2-1, with TRBD1 matching over 11 bases. This CDR3 is 19 amino acids long. The V and J ends lost 1 base and 7 bases, in that order; junction bases with no gene match: 14. Germline CDR1 KGHDR, CDR2 SFDVKD. The CDR3 sequence is CATSDLKGPGQGAQNEQFF. CDR3 DNA: TGTGCCACCAGTGATTTAAAGGGCCCCGGACAGGGGGCGCAGAATGAGCAGTTCTTC.

The chain employs TRBV20-1 and TRBJ2-7; 9 positions match TRBD2. Trimming cost V 0 bases and J 3 bases; bases outside gene matches: 12. CDR3 size: 17 residues. CDR1 is DFQATT and CDR2 is SNEGSKA in the germline V gene (reference sequence). The DNA for the CDR3 is TGCAGTGCTAGAGATCGAGCGGGAGGTCCCTCTCTCTACGAGCAGTACTTC. Protein: CSARDRAGGPSLYEQYF.

This clonotype occurred a few times. The chain uses TRBV7-2 and TRBJ2-7; D gene ambiguous. The length of the CDR3 is 14 residues. Germline lookup yields CDR1 SGHTA and CDR2 FQGNSA. Trimming removed 1 base from V and 1 base from J, with 8 bases in between. This chain's CDR3 is CASSLVTESYEQYF. The CDR3 DNA reads as TGTGCCAGCAGCTTAGTTACGGAATCCTACGAGCAGTACTTC. The full variable domain, its missing parts supplied by reference TRBV7-2 and TRBJ2-7, is GAGVSQSPSNKVTEKGKDVELRCDPISGHTALYWYRQSLGQGLEFLIYFQGNSAPDKSGLPSDRFSAERTGGSVSTLTIQRTQQEDSAVYLCASSLVTESYEQYFGPGTRLTVT.

This clonotype was counted only a few times. The CDR3 loop reads CASSPSGGWYEQYF. Here the CDR3 DNA reads TGTGCCAGCAGTCCTAGCGGAGGTTGGTACGAGCAGTACTTC. The chain is built from TRBV6-1 and TRBJ2-7; 7 nucleotides align to TRBD2. Germline loops: CDR1 MNHNS, CDR2 SASEGT. This CDR3 has 14 residues. Unmatched junction bases numbered 8, after V lost 5 bases and J lost 4 bases.

This clonotype came up a few times. The chain recombines TRBV7-2 with TRBJ2-3; 7 bases match TRBD1. CDR1 and CDR2 (germline): SGHTA, FQGNSA. This CDR3 comprises 13 residues. V trimming: 5 bases; J trimming: 7 bases; junction bases outside the gene matches: 6. The chain's CDR3 is CASSAQGVNTQYF. The CDR3 DNA sequence: TGTGCCAGCAGCGCCCAGGGGGTGAATACGCAGTATTTT.

The V call is TRBV5-6, the J call TRBJ1-4; D is undetermined. This CDR3 has 14 residues. CDR1 SGHDT and CDR2 YYEEEE come from the germline V gene. With 0 bases removed from V and 6 bases from J, the gap between germline ends came to 9 bases. The CDR3 DNA reads TGTGCCAGCAGCTTGGAAGGGTCGGATGAAAAACTGTTTTTT. As protein: CASSLEGSDEKLFF.

The chain joins TRBV14 to TRBJ1-2, with 8 nucleotides matching TRBD1. The germline CDR1 and CDR2 sequences are SGHDN and FVKESK. V shed 3 bases and J 5 bases; nucleotides not matched to a gene: 8. The CDR3 has 15 amino acids. Here the CDR3 DNA reads TGTGCCAGCAGCCAGGCCTCCGGGACAGGATATGGCTACACCTTC. Translated: CASSQASGTGYGYTF.

This clonotype was recorded at least ten times. This rearrangement joins TRBV2 to TRBJ2-7; D call uncertain. Germline loops: CDR1 SNHLY, CDR2 FYNNEI. This CDR3 region has 13 residues. The V gene lost 3 bases and the J gene lost 3 bases, with 9 bases spanning the gap. DNA for the CDR3: TGTGCCAGCAGTGACGTCGACAACTACGAGCAGTACTTC. Translated: CASSDVDNYEQYF.